This TCR beta chain comes out of a study of T cell clones after liver transplantation. Some clones are missing from TCRdb's copy, which holds only in-frame ones; the method was immunoSEQ multiplex PCR. The sample records about 11,000 clones, 71% being singletons. CDR1 MDHEN and CDR2 SYDVKM come from the germline V gene. Trimming removed 5 bases at V and 5 bases at J, with 16 bases between. The CDR3 is 14 amino acids. The chain has TRBV28 and TRBJ2-7; D is unclear. The sample consisted of CD4+ T cells from blood, taken 32 months after liver transplant. This TCR was sampled from a human patient who received a liver transplant. A share of the T cells may be of graft donor origin. The CDR3 reads CASSRRGLVDEQYF. CDR3 DNA: TGTGCCAGCAGTCGCAGAGGTTTGGTGGACGAGCAGTACTTC. The full variable domain, completed using reference TRBV28 and TRBJ2-7, is DVKVTQSSRYLVKRTGEKVFLECVQDMDHENMFWYRQDPGLGLRLIYFSYDVKMKEKGDIPEGYSVSREKKERFSLILESASTNQTSMYLCASSRRGLVDEQYFGPGTRLTVT.